The 2 T cell receptor beta chains listed next were all sequenced from one sample in a study of beta chain features in type 1 diabetes. General study results and limits: TCRB CDR3s from Type 1 diabetes patients were moderately but significantly shorter in all four CD4+ subsets.

Of the isolated RNA, all was reverse transcribed, and so the sequenced material was expressed TCRB transcripts. Measured with immunoSEQ multiplex PCR; TCRdb has only the in-frame clones, and not every one. The table shows roughly 300,000 clones, with around 9.7% occurring only once. Antigens for these TCRs are unknown. The specimen was central memory CD4+ T cells from blood. The receptors originated from a man younger than 40 with type 1 diabetes.

This clone was recorded a few times. V and J are TRBV27 and TRBJ1-2; D may be TRBD1 (6 bases). The CDR3 totals 13 residues. CDR1 and CDR2 (germline): MNHEY, SMNVEV (reference sequence). V was clipped by 6 bases and J by 6 bases, with 14 bases between them. CDR3 coding DNA: TGTGCCAGCAGGCAGGGGCCAGACAATGGCTACACCTTC. It translates to CASRQGPDNGYTF.

The rearrangement links TRBV7-2 to TRBJ2-1; D remains ambiguous. V shed 0 bases and J shed 8 bases, with 11 bases lying between them. The CDR3 is made up of 14 amino acids. CDR1 is SGHTA and CDR2 is FQGNSA in the germline V gene. CDR3 sequence reads: CASSLAPRVHEQFF. DNA for the CDR3: TGTGCCAGCAGCTTAGCTCCTAGGGTACATGAGCAGTTCTTC. Using reference TRBV7-2 and TRBJ2-1 for the parts outside the CDR3, the full variable domain is GAGVSQSPSNKVTEKGKDVELRCDPISGHTALYWYRQSLGQGLEFLIYFQGNSAPDKSGLPSDRFSAERTGGSVSTLTIQRTQQEDSAVYLCASSLAPRVHEQFFGPGTRLTVL.